These 26 T cell receptor beta chains originate from one sample sequenced in a study of blood T cells in healthy people across ages. A second about 6 to 11 cycle PCR used barcoded and J-beta primers. TCRdb reanalysed the 5' RACE reads using MiXCR and keeps one entry per CDR3 protein. The data contain roughly 570,000 distinct CDR3 sequences, 25% to 30% of them singletons. Sequenced input: blood. The source is a woman aged 65 to 85 in good health.

This clonotype came up a few times. This chain connects TRBV5-5 to TRBJ1-1, with 9 bases that match TRBD1. The germline gives CDR1 SGHKS, CDR2 YYEKEE (reference sequence). CDR3 length equals 15 residues. Losses at the gene ends were 0 bases for V and 5 bases for J; bases not matched to a gene: 5. In DNA, the CDR3 is TGTGCCAGCAGCTTGGAGGGGACAGGGAGGACTGAAGCTTTCTTT. Encoded protein: CASSLEGTGRTEAFF.

This chain links TRBV9 with TRBJ2-7; D is uncertain. Germline CDR1 and CDR2: SGDLS and YYNGEE. Between the trimmed V and J ends, which lost 0 bases and 2 bases, there was a span of 6 bases. CDR3 length equals 13 residues. In DNA form, the CDR3 reads TGTGCCAGCAGCGTAGAGCCAACCTACGAGCAGTACTTC. This translates into CASSVEPTYEQYF.

V gene TRBV9 combines with J gene TRBJ2-5; tentatively, D is TRBD2 (6 bases). CDR3 length equals 16 residues. Trimming pared 4 bases from V and 4 bases from J, leaving 20 bases between. The germline gives CDR1 SGDLS, CDR2 YYNGEE. In DNA, the CDR3 is TGTGCCAGCAGCTATGTTTCGGGAGCTATTGTAGAGACCCAGTACTTC. Translation: CASSYVSGAIVETQYF.

A note on this clonotype: Because it lacks the conserved phenylalanine or tryptophan at the end, this CDR3 is likely a read error. This rearrangement joins TRBV6-6 to TRBJ2-4; weak D call: TRBD2 (7 bases). V was cut by 7 bases and J by 2 bases, with 15 bases left in between. CDR3 length: 15 residues. Germline CDR1 reads MNHNY; CDR2 reads SVGAGI (reference sequence). CDR3 DNA: TGTGCCAGCACCCAGGGAGGGGGAACCAAAAACATTCAGTACCTC. The encoded protein is CASTQGGGTKNIQYL.

The V and J genes are TRBV6-2 or TRBV6-3 and TRBJ1-2; no firm D call. The CDR3 length is 14 residues. Germline lookup yields CDR1 MNHEY and CDR2 SVGEGT. The V end lost 3 bases, the J end lost 4 bases, and 12 bases lay between the germline ends. The CDR3 coding sequence is TGTGCCAGCAGTTATTCGAGAGGTTCCTATGGCTACACCTTC. Translated, it gives CASSYSRGSYGYTF.

This clonotype came up many times. V gene TRBV7-2 combines with J gene TRBJ2-5; D is unclear. Germline CDR1 is SGHTA and CDR2 is FQGNSA. This CDR3 region has 12 residues. V was clipped by 2 bases and J by 4 bases, with 5 bases between them. The CDR3 protein is CASSLSRETQYF. The CDR3 nucleotides read TGTGCCAGCAGCTTAAGCAGAGAGACCCAGTACTTC.

This sequence joins TRBV24-1 and TRBJ2-5, with no clear D. The germline V and J ends were trimmed by 4 bases and 4 bases, with 15 bases remaining between them. The length of the CDR3 is 15 residues. The V gene's germline CDR1 is KGHDR and CDR2 SFDVKD. The CDR3 spells CATSDRRKVGETQYF. The CDR3 coding sequence is TGTGCCACCAGTGACCGCCGAAAGGTGGGAGAGACCCAGTACTTC.

This clonotype was seen a few times. At one end the junction does not follow the germline gene, possibly because of a read error. V and J are TRBV19 and TRBJ2-2; 8 bases are shared with TRBD1. The CDR3 has 16 amino acids. Germline CDR1 LNHDA, CDR2 SQIVND (reference sequence). The DNA for the CDR3 is TGTGCCAGTAGCACCCGGACAGGGCCGAATACCGGGGAGCTGTTTTTT. This codes for CASSTRTGPNTGELFF. The full variable domain, in which reference TRBV19 and TRBJ2-2 provide the parts outside the CDR3, is DGGITQSPKYLFRKEGQNVTLSCEQNLNHDAMYWYRQDPGQGLRLIYYSQIVNDFQKGDIAEGYSVSREKKESFPLTVTSAQKNPTAFYLCASSTRTGPNTGELFFGEGSRLTVL.

This clonotype was seen a handful of times. The chain is built from TRBV19 and TRBJ1-2; no definite D call. This CDR3 comprises 13 residues. Germline CDR1 is LNHDA and CDR2 is SQIVND (reference sequence). V lost 3 bases to trimming and J lost 5 bases, with 10 bases between them. The CDR3 loop is CASSIGDLYGYTF. CDR3 coding DNA: TGTGCCAGTAGTATTGGAGACTTATATGGCTACACCTTC.

The chain joins TRBV14 to TRBJ2-5; 11 bases map to TRBD1. The CDR3 covers 16 residues. Germline V lookup: CDR1 SGHDN, CDR2 FVKESK. J lost 5 bases, V lost 0 bases, and 5 bases had no gene match. Here the CDR3 reads CASSQDWDRGLETQYF. For the CDR3, the DNA is TGTGCCAGCAGCCAAGATTGGGACAGGGGGTTGGAGACCCAGTACTTC.

The chain uses TRBV20-1 and TRBJ2-3; weak D call: TRBD2 (6 bases). CDR3 length equals 13 residues. Trimming took off 4 bases at V and 4 bases at J, with 12 bases between the two ends. The germline V gene has CDR1 DFQATT and CDR2 SNEGSKA (reference sequence). CDR3 protein: CSATGLSADTQYF. In nucleotides, the CDR3 is TGCAGTGCTACGGGACTGAGCGCAGATACGCAGTATTTT.

This clonotype occurred a few times. This rearrangement joins TRBV4-3 to TRBJ1-1; weak D call: TRBD1 (5 bases). Germline assignment: CDR1 LGHNA and CDR2 YSLEER. This CDR3 spans 14 amino acids. Trimming took 5 bases from V and 0 from J, leaving 10 bases between them. CDR3: CASSAEGVNTEAFF. The CDR3 coding sequence is TGCGCCAGCAGCGCGGAAGGGGTGAACACTGAAGCTTTCTTT.

In this sample, this clonotype turned up a few times. The V and J genes are TRBV6-6 and TRBJ1-4; D is unclear. Trimming pared 6 bases from V and 5 bases from J, leaving 10 bases between. The CDR3 runs 13 residues. Germline V gene lookup returns CDR1 MNHNY and CDR2 SVGAGI (reference sequence). The CDR3 nucleotides are TGTGCCAGCAGAGGCAGCCAGAATGAAAAACTGTTTTTT. This gives the protein CASRGSQNEKLFF.

This chain's CDR3 is CSAREGPRGARFEQYF. CDR3 bases: TGCAGTGCTAGAGAGGGGCCTAGAGGGGCGAGGTTCGAGCAGTACTTC. V and J are TRBV20-1 and TRBJ2-7; D possibly matches TRBD1 or TRBD2 (5 bases each). V was clipped by 0 bases and J by 6 bases, with 21 bases between them. The CDR3 has 16 amino acids. Germline V gene data show CDR1 as DFQATT and CDR2 as SNEGSKA (reference sequence).

The chain joins TRBV20-1 to TRBJ2-3; a weak D match, TRBD2 (5 bases). V lost 6 bases, J lost 4 bases, and 14 bases lay in between. CDR1 is DFQATT, CDR2 SNEGSKA, per germline (reference sequence). The CDR3 spans 13 residues. The chain's CDR3 is CSARLAPADTQYF. For the CDR3, the DNA is TGCAGTGCGAGGCTAGCACCAGCAGATACGCAGTATTTT.

The V call is TRBV12-3 or TRBV12-4, the J call TRBJ2-7, with 7 bases identical to TRBD1. The V and J ends lost 5 bases and 2 bases, in that order; junction bases with no gene match: 9. The CDR3 runs to 15 residues. The CDR3 sequence is CASSLAWGQTYEQYF. The CDR3, as DNA: TGTGCCAGCAGTCTGGCGTGGGGACAGACCTACGAGCAGTACTTC.

The chain uses TRBV6-6 and TRBJ1-1, with D hard to call. Germline lookup yields CDR1 MNHNY and CDR2 SVGAGI (reference sequence). The CDR3 extends over 13 amino acids. Trimming left V 1 base short and J 5 bases short, with 8 bases between. In nucleotides, the CDR3 is TGTGCCAGCAGTTACTACAGACAAACTGAAGCTTTCTTT. As protein: CASSYYRQTEAFF.

The J gene is TRBJ2-6, the V gene TRBV29-1, with 9 positions matching TRBD1. The ends lost 7 bases at V and 1 base at J; junction bases unmatched: 8. The CDR3 is 16 amino acids. Germline V gives CDR1 SQVTM, CDR2 ANQGSEA. The CDR3 region is CSARTGARSGANVLTF. In DNA, the CDR3 is TGCAGCGCTCGGACAGGGGCAAGGTCTGGGGCCAACGTCCTGACTTTC.

This clonotype came up a few times. The V and J genes are TRBV20-1 and TRBJ2-5, with no clear D. Germline lookup yields CDR1 DFQATT and CDR2 SNEGSKA (reference sequence). This CDR3 has 13 residues. Trimming took off 3 bases at V and 1 base at J, with 9 bases between the two ends. This chain's CDR3 is CSARVVLQETQYF. The CDR3 region has the DNA TGCAGTGCTAGGGTGGTCCTCCAAGAGACCCAGTACTTC.

This clonotype occurred a few times. The rearrangement uses TRBV6-6 and TRBJ1-3; D possibly corresponds to TRBD1 (5 bases). This CDR3 contains 15 residues. CDR1 MNHNY and CDR2 SVGAGI come from the germline V gene (reference sequence). With 6 bases removed from V and 4 bases from J, the gap between germline ends came to 16 bases. The chain's CDR3 is CASSLTRGAGNTIYF. CDR3 nucleotides: TGTGCCAGCAGCCTGACAAGGGGCGCAGGAAACACCATATATTTT.

This clonotype has more than one count but fewer than ten. Compared with germline, one end of the junction differs, possibly owing to a read error. The rearrangement links TRBV10-3 to TRBJ2-7, with D perhaps TRBD1 (6 bases). The CDR3 has 15 residues. The germline gives CDR1 ENHRY, CDR2 SYGVKD. CDR3 region: CAIRESGHQNYEQYF. CDR3 in DNA: TGTGCCATCAGGGAGTCGGGACACCAGAACTACGAGCAGTACTTC.

This clonotype came up a few times. The chain has TRBV12-3 or TRBV12-4 and TRBJ1-5; 8 positions agree with TRBD1. The J segment lost 7 bases and the V segment lost 7 bases, leaving 6 bases of the junction unmatched. This CDR3 region has 13 residues. CDR3 DNA: TGTGCCAGCACGGACAGGGTAAAACAGCCCCAGCATTTT. Translated, it gives CASTDRVKQPQHF.

This clonotype was detected a few times. The chain combines TRBV6-1 with TRBJ2-5; TRBD2 matches 9 bases. In germline, CDR1 is MNHNS, CDR2 SASEGT. Losses at the gene ends were 3 bases for V and 2 bases for J; bases not matched to a gene: 7. The CDR3 is 16 residues long. CDR3 sequence: CASSEPRLAGQETQYF. CDR3 DNA: TGTGCCAGCAGTGAGCCGAGGCTAGCGGGGCAAGAGACCCAGTACTTC.

This clonotype was recorded a few times. The chain joins TRBV5-6 to TRBJ1-3; perhaps TRBD1 as D (5 bases). Trimming shortened V by 4 bases and J by 0 bases, and 8 bases separated the two germline ends. Germline V gene lookup returns CDR1 SGHDT and CDR2 YYEEEE. The CDR3 consists of 14 residues. CDR3 residues: CASSHGGSGNTIYF. CDR3 nucleotides: TGTGCCAGCAGCCACGGGGGCTCTGGAAACACCATATATTTT.

V is TRBV6-5 and J is TRBJ2-1; D gene ambiguous. The CDR3 consists of 11 residues. Trimming shortened V by 5 bases and J by 10 bases, and 9 bases separated the two germline ends. CDR1 and CDR2 (germline): MNHEY, SVGAGI. The CDR3 region is CASSGFGEQFF. The CDR3 DNA is TGTGCCAGCAGTGGGTTTGGGGAGCAGTTCTTC.

This clonotype has just a few counts. The CDR3 loop is CSVYRDQETQYF. The CDR3 DNA reads as TGCAGCGTTTACCGGGACCAAGAGACCCAGTACTTC. The chain has TRBV29-1 and TRBJ2-5; D not certain. The CDR3 consists of 12 residues. CDR1 and CDR2 (germline): SQVTM, ANQGSEA. Deletions cut 5 bases from V and 0 bases from J, with 7 bases between.